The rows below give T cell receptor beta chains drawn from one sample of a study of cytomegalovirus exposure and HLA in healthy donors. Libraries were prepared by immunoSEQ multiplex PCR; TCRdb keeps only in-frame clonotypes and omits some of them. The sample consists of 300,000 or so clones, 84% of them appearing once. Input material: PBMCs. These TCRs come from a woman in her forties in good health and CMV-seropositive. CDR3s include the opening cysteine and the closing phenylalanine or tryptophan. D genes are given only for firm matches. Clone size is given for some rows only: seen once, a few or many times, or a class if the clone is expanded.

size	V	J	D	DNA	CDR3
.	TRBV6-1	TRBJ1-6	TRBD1	TGTGCCAGCAGTGAACCGGGACAGGGCTATTCACCCCTCCACTTT	CASSEPGQGYSPLHF
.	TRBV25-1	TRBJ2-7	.	TGTGCCAGCAGTGACCCCTACTCCTACGAGCAGTACTTC	CASSDPYSYEQYF
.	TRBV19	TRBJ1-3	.	TGTGCCACCTCGACAGTCCCCTCTGGAAACACCATATATTTT	CATSTVPSGNTIYF
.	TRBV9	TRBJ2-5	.	TGTGCCAGCAGCGGAGGGAGTATCCAAGAGACCCAGTACTTC	CASSGGSIQETQYF
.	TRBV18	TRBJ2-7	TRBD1	TGTGCCAGCTCACATACCCCGGGACAGGTTTACGAGCAGTACTTC	CASSHTPGQVYEQYF
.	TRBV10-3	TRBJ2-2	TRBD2	TGTGCCATCAGTGAGCTCCCCTCTAGCGGGAGAGAGGGGGAGCTGTTTTTT	CAISELPSSGREGELFF
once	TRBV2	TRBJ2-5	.	TGTGCCAGCAGTAGGACTGTCCAAGAGACCCAGTACTTC	CASSRTVQETQYF
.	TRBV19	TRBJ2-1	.	TGTGCCAGTAGTATTGTATGGTCGACAGTGAGCTACAATGAGCAGTTCTTC	CASSIVWSTVSYNEQFF
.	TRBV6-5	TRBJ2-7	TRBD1	TGTGCCAGCAGTTACGCCGGACAGGGAATATACGAGCAGTACTTC	CASSYAGQGIYEQYF
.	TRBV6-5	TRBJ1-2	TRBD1	TGTGCCAGCAGGGACAGGAGATATGGCTACACCTTC	CASRDRRYGYTF
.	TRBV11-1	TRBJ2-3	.	TGTGCCAGCAGCCTCACAGATACGCAGTATTTT	CASSLTDTQYF
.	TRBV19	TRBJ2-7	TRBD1	TGTGCCAGTAGTACTCGGACAGGGGGTCCCTCCTACGAGCAGTACTTC	CASSTRTGGPSYEQYF
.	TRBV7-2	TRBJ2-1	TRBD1	TGTGCCAGCAGCCGAGACAGGGGTTGGAGTGAGCAGTTCTTC	CASSRDRGWSEQFF
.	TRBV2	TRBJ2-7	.	TGTGCCAGCAGGAGAAGTCAAATCCTCGAGCAGTACTTC	CASRRSQILEQYF
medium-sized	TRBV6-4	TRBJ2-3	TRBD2	TGTGCCAGCAGTGAAGGTAGCGGGAGCACAGATACGCAGTATTTT	CASSEGSGSTDTQYF
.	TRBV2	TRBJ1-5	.	TGTGCCAGCAGTGATGAGTATCAGCCCCAGCATTTT	CASSDEYQPQHF
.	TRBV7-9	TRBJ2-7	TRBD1	TGTTCCAGCAGCTTGACAGGGTCCTCTTCCGACGAGCAGTACTTC	CSSSLTGSSSDEQYF
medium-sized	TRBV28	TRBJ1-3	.	TGTGCCAGCAGTATCGGACAGACGTTCTCTGGAAACACCATATATTTT	CASSIGQTFSGNTIYF
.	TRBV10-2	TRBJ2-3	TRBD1	TGCGCCAGCAGCCAGGGGGCAGATACGCAGTATTTT	CASSQGADTQYF
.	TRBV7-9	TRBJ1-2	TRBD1	TGTGCCAGCAGCTTAGGGACAGGGGAAGATGGCTACACCTTC	CASSLGTGEDGYTF
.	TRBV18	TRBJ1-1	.	TGTGCCAGCTCACCCCAGGGTCGAGACACTGAAGCTTTCTTT	CASSPQGRDTEAFF
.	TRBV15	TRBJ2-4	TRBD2	TGTGCCACCACGTTGGGGGGGACGGGGCGAAACATTCAGTACTTC	CATTLGGTGRNIQYF
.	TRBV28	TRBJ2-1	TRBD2	TGTGCCAGCAGTCCTGCGGGACTAGCGGGAGCCAATGAGCAGTTCTTC	CASSPAGLAGANEQFF
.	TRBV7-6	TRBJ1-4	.	TGTGCCAGCAGCGGAAGGGACTACGGAAAACTGTTTTTT	CASSGRDYGKLFF
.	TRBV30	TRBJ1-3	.	TGTGCCTGGAGTGTAGCGGCCTCTGGAAACACCATATATTTT	CAWSVAASGNTIYF
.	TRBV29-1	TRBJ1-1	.	TGCAGCGTTGGGGCGGGAGGGGATGGCACTGAAGCTTTCTTT	CSVGAGGDGTEAFF
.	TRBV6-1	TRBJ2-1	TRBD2	TGTGCCAGCAGTAGGACTAGCGGGTACTCCTCTGAGCAGTTCTTC	CASSRTSGYSSEQFF
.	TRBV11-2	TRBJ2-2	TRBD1	TGTGCCAGCAGCTTAGGAGACAGGGGGAACACCGGGGAGCTGTTTTTT	CASSLGDRGNTGELFF
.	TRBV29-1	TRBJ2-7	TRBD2	TGCAGCGTTGGGGATGGGGGGGACGGGTACGAGCAGTACTTC	CSVGDGGDGYEQYF
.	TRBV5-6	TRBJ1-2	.	TGTGCCAGCAGCACGGCTAACTATGGCTACACCTTC	CASSTANYGYTF
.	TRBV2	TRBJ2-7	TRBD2	TGTGCCAGCAGTGAAGTTCGCGGGAGAGCGAACTACGAGCAGTACTTC	CASSEVRGRANYEQYF
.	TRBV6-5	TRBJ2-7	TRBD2	TGTGCCAGCAACCCAAGGCGCCCGGGGGGGGACGAGCAGTACTTC	CASNPRRPGGDEQYF
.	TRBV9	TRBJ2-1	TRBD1	TGTGCCAGCAGCCCCCGGACAGGGGAATTCTACAATGAGCAGTTCTTC	CASSPRTGEFYNEQFF
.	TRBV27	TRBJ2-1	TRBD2	TGTGCCAGCGCGGGGGTATACAATGAGCAGTTCTTC	CASAGVYNEQFF
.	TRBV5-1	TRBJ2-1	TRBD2	TGCGCCAGCAGCTTTTGGACTAGCGGGAGTGGGGGGGGAAATGAGCAGTTCTTC	CASSFWTSGSGGGNEQFF
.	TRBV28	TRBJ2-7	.	TGTGCCAGCAGTTCCCAACAGGGCTCCTACGAGCAGTACTTC	CASSSQQGSYEQYF
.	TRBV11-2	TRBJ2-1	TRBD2	TGTGCCAGCAGCCCTCTAGCGGGAGGGTACAATGAGCAGTTCTTC	CASSPLAGGYNEQFF
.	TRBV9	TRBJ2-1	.	TGTGCCAGCAGCGTAGAGGACAGCACGGAGCAGTTCTTC	CASSVEDSTEQFF
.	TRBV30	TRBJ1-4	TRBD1	TGTGCCTGGAGTAATCAGGGGGTGCGAGAAAAACTGTTTTTT	CAWSNQGVREKLFF
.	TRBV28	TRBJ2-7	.	TGTGCCAGCAGGAGCCCCGACGGGAGTAATTCCTACGAGCAGTACTTC	CASRSPDGSNSYEQYF
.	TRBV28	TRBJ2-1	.	TGTGCCAGCAGCCCCGTGACAGGAGATGAGCAGTTCTTC	CASSPVTGDEQFF
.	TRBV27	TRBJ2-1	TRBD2	TGTGCCAGCAGTACCTCGGTAGCGGGGGACAATGAGCAGTTCTTC	CASSTSVAGDNEQFF
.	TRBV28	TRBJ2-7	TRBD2	TGTGCCAGCAGTAATAGCGGGGGACCCTCCTACGAGCAGTACTTC	CASSNSGGPSYEQYF
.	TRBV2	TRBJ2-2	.	TGTGCCAGCAGTAGGGTGGCAGGGCGTACCGGGGAGCTGTTTTTT	CASSRVAGRTGELFF
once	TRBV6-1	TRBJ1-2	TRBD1	TGTGCCAGCAGTGAATCAGGGGGAATGGTCGGCTACACCTTC	CASSESGGMVGYTF
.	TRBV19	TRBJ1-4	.	TGTGCCAGTCGTAATCAGCTTGGGGGGGAAAAACTGTTTTTT	CASRNQLGGEKLFF
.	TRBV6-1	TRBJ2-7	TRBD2	TGTGCCAGCAGTGATTTCCCGGCTAGCGGGTATTCTTACGAGCAGTACTTC	CASSDFPASGYSYEQYF
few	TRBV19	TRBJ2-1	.	TGTGCCAGTAGTATAGCCTATACCTCCTACAATGAGCAGTTCTTC	CASSIAYTSYNEQFF
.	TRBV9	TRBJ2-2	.	TGTGCCAGCAGCGGCGCAAGTACCGGGGAGCTGTTTTTT	CASSGASTGELFF
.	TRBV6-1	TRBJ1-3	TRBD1	TGTGCCAGCACCCTGACAGGGGGAAACACCATATATTTT	CASTLTGGNTIYF
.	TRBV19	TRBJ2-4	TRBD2	TGTGCCAGTAGTATCACTAGCGCCCTTGTGGAGAACATTCAGTACTTC	CASSITSALVENIQYF
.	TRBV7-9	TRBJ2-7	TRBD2	TGTTCCAGCAGCCGGGACGACGGGGGACTAGCGGGAAGCTACGAGCAGTACTTC	CSSSRDDGGLAGSYEQYF
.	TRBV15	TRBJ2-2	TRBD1	TGTGCCACCAGCAGAGGGACAGGGGTCAACACCGGGGAGCTGTTTTTT	CATSRGTGVNTGELFF
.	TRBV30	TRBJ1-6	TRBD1	TGTGCCTGGAGTGGGGTGCAGGGACAGAATTCACCCCTCCACTTT	CAWSGVQGQNSPLHF
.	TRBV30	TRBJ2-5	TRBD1	TGTGCCTGGGGGACAGGGGGAGAGACCCAGTACTTC	CAWGTGGETQYF
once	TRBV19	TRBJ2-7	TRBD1	TGTGCCAGTAGGTTGACAGGGGGCGCTGGGACCTACGAGCAGTACTTC	CASRLTGGAGTYEQYF
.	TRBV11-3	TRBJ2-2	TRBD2	TGTGCCAGCAGCTCCGGGGGGGGACTAGCGCTTCTGAGCACCGGGGAGCTGTTTTTT	CASSSGGGLALLSTGELFF
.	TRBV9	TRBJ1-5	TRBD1	TGTGCCAGCAGCGTAGGTCAGGGGGCGAGTCAGCCCCAGCATTTT	CASSVGQGASQPQHF